One sample yielded the 9 T cell receptor beta chains listed below, sequenced in a study of T-cell reconstitution after alpha-beta-depleted transplantation in children. Using unique molecular identifiers, the investigators prepared the TCRbeta library. Via MiXCR, TCRdb re-called the PCR reads, giving one row per CDR3 protein. The sample carries hundreds of thousands of distinct CDR3 sequences, roughly 13% recorded once. The specimen comprised PBMCs, sampled before TCRalphabeta/CD19-depleted stem cell transplant. These receptors were taken from a girl aged 2 to 10 with congenital amegakaryocytic thrombocytopenia, due to receive a stem cell transplant.

This clonotype has at least ten counts. The chain is built from TRBV12-3 or TRBV12-4 and TRBJ2-1; 8 positions agree with TRBD2. Losses at the gene ends were 3 bases for V and 5 bases for J; bases not matched to a gene: 6. The CDR3 covers 15 residues. Here the CDR3 reads CASSFSAGANNEQFF. CDR3 coding DNA: TGTGCCAGCAGTTTCTCAGCGGGAGCAAACAATGAGCAGTTCTTC.

The chain combines TRBV7-2 with TRBJ2-1, with D tentatively TRBD1 (5 bases). The length of the CDR3 is 14 residues. Trimming pared 5 bases from V and 6 bases from J, leaving 14 bases between. Germline V lookup: CDR1 SGHTA, CDR2 FQGNSA. The CDR3 sequence is CASSQDILLNEQFF. CDR3 DNA sequence: TGTGCCAGCAGCCAGGACATTCTGCTCAATGAGCAGTTCTTC.

The chain combines TRBV3-1 with TRBJ2-3; no reliable D call. Germline CDR1 is LGHDT and CDR2 is YNNKEL (reference sequence). The CDR3 runs 13 residues. Trimming shortened V by 2 bases and J by 4 bases, and 7 bases separated the two germline ends. CDR3 bases: TGTGCCAGCAGCCAAAGCGTGCCAGATACGCAGTATTTT. As protein: CASSQSVPDTQYF.

At least ten counts were recorded for this clonotype. This sequence joins TRBV6-5 and TRBJ2-5, with D tentatively TRBD1 (5 bases). V shed 6 bases and J shed 4 bases, with 21 bases lying between them. Germline loops: CDR1 MNHEY, CDR2 SVGAGI. The CDR3 has 16 residues. The DNA for the CDR3 is TGTGCCAGCAGCCCCTGGGGCTTCCGTATTCCAGAGACCCAGTACTTC. Amino acid sequence: CASSPWGFRIPETQYF.

To note about this clonotype: One end of the junction is discordant with germline, which a read error may explain. The V and J genes are TRBV29-1 and TRBJ2-1; possible D gene TRBD1, 5 bases. The germline V gene encodes CDR1 SQVTM and CDR2 ANQGSEA. This CDR3 has 13 residues. The CDR3 DNA is TGCAGCGTTGAGTGGGGCTCCTACAATCAGCAGTTCTTC. Residues: CSVEWGSYNQQFF.

In its sample, this clonotype was seen many times. V and J are TRBV29-1 and TRBJ2-7; 9 bases map to TRBD2. The V gene's germline CDR1 is SQVTM and CDR2 ANQGSEA. CDR3 length equals 14 residues. V lost 2 bases, J lost 2 bases, and 4 bases stayed unmatched. In DNA, the CDR3 is TGCAGCGTTGAAAGACTAGCGGCAACCTACGAGCAGTACTTC. Translating it yields CSVERLAATYEQYF.

The chain employs TRBV4-1 and TRBJ1-2; D is uncertain. There are 13 residues in the CDR3. The ends were cut back, 1 base at V and 6 bases at J, with 9 bases in the middle. CDR1 is MGHRA, CDR2 YSYEKL, per germline. CDR3 region: CASSQGAGDGYTF. As DNA, the CDR3 is TGCGCCAGCAGCCAAGGGGCTGGGGATGGCTACACCTTC.

V usage is TRBV7-8 and J usage is TRBJ2-1, with 9 bases that match TRBD2. The CDR3 has 17 amino acids. V lost 2 bases and J lost 3; bases outside the gene matches: 8. Germline V lookup: CDR1 SGHVS, CDR2 FQNEAQ. The CDR3 DNA reads TGTGCCAGCAGCTTAATTCCGCGGGAGGGCCTCTACAATGAGCAGTTCTTC. Translating it yields CASSLIPREGLYNEQFF.

The sample holds many counts of this clonotype. The rearrangement uses TRBV20-1 and TRBJ2-5; 9 bases line up with TRBD2. The CDR3 sequence is 15 residues long. With V trimmed by 7 bases and J by 5 bases, 14 bases remained unmatched. Germline V gives CDR1 DFQATT, CDR2 SNEGSKA (reference sequence). For the CDR3, the DNA is TGCAGTGTTTTAGCGGGAGAGTCTTTTTTTGAGACCCAGTACTTC. This encodes CSVLAGESFFETQYF.